One and the same sample provided the 5 T cell receptor beta chains below, sequenced in a study of beta chain features in type 1 diabetes. Every bit of the isolated RNA underwent reverse transcription, so sequencing read expressed TCRB transcripts. Measured with immunoSEQ multiplex PCR; TCRdb has only the in-frame clones, and not every one. This sample has roughly 500,000 clones, with over 9.5% found just once. Material for sequencing was naive CD4+ T cells from blood. The source is a woman aged 18-29 years in good health.

This clone was picked up a small number of times. V is TRBV2 and J is TRBJ1-5, with D uncertain. Germline assignment: CDR1 SNHLY and CDR2 FYNNEI. The V and J ends lost 6 bases and 7 bases respectively, with 16 bases between them. There are 14 residues in the CDR3. The CDR3 here is CASSPQTGRQPQHF. As DNA, the CDR3 is TGTGCCAGCAGCCCTCAGACGGGCAGGCAGCCCCAGCATTTT.

The V call is TRBV5-1, the J call TRBJ2-7; 7 nucleotides align to TRBD2. V lost 3 bases, J lost 0 bases, and 6 bases stayed unmatched. This CDR3 is built from 15 residues. CDR1 and CDR2 from the germline V gene are SGHRS and YFSETQ. The CDR3 here is CASSSSGRSSYEQYF. For the CDR3, the DNA is TGCGCCAGCAGCTCTAGCGGTAGGAGCTCCTACGAGCAGTACTTC.

The CDR3 DNA is TGCGCCAGCAGCCCAAGACAAGTTGGCGGGGAGCTGTTTTTT. This encodes CASSPRQVGGELFF. This chain joins TRBV4-3 and TRBJ2-2; unclear D gene. The ends were cut back, 4 bases at V and 7 bases at J, with 13 bases in the middle. Germline V gene data show CDR1 as LGHNA and CDR2 as YSLEER. The CDR3 has 14 amino acids.

A few counts support this clone. The chain links TRBV9 to TRBJ2-3, with TRBD2 matching 10 bases. The CDR3 covers 12 residues. Trimming at V came to 5 bases and at J to 10 bases, leaving 4 bases not matched to a gene. CDR1 and CDR2 (germline): SGDLS, YYNGEE. Here the CDR3 reads CASSQAGGPQYF. The DNA of the CDR3 is TGTGCCAGCAGTCAAGCGGGAGGGCCGCAGTATTTT.

This clone was recorded a few times. The gene calls are TRBV7-3 and TRBJ1-2, with 10 nucleotides matching TRBD1. J gave up 6 bases and V 9 bases, and 7 bases lay outside the gene matches. The CDR3 covers 13 residues. Germline V gene data show CDR1 as SGHTA and CDR2 as FQGTGA. DNA of the CDR3: TGTGCCAGTGGACCGACAGGGGGCGATGGCTACACCTTC. This translates into CASGPTGGDGYTF.